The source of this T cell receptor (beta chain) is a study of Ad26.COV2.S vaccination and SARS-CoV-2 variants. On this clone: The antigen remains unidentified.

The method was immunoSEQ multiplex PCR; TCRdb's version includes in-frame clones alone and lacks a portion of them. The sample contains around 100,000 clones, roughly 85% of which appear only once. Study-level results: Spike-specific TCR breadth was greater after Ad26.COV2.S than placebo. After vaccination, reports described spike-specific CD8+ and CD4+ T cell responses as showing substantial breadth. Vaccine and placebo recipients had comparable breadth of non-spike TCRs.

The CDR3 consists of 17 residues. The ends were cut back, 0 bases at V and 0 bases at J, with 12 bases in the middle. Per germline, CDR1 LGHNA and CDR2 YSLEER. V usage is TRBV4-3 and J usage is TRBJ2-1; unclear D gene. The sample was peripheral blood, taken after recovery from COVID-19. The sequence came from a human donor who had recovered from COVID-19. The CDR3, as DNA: TGCGCCAGCAGCCAAGAATGGCAGCCTTACTCCTACAATGAGCAGTTCTTC. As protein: CASSQEWQPYSYNEQFF.